Shown below are 4 T cell receptor beta chains from a single sample sequenced in a study of cytomegalovirus exposure and HLA in healthy donors. In the PCR, 60 Vbeta and 13 Jbeta primers were used. The table came from immunoSEQ multiplex PCR; TCRdb's copy has only in-frame clones and leaves some out. Here the sample spans approximately 100,000 clones, around 76% being singletons. Sequencing input: PBMCs. Source of these receptors: a woman aged 45-65 years in good health and CMV-seropositive.

This clone was picked up a small number of times. CDR3 in amino acids: CASSSSGGLGYTF. The CDR3 nucleotides are TGTGCCAGCAGCTCCTCAGGGGGTTTAGGCTACACCTTC. The V gene is TRBV7-3, the J gene TRBJ1-2, with TRBD1 identical over 7 bases. CDR1 SGHTA and CDR2 FQGTGA come from the germline V gene. This CDR3 region has 13 residues. Losses at the gene ends were 4 bases for V and 8 bases for J; bases not matched to a gene: 7.

V usage is TRBV25-1 and J usage is TRBJ2-3; TRBD2 agrees at 8 bases. Germline V gene lookup returns CDR1 MGHDK and CDR2 SYGVNS. V lost 3 bases and J lost 3; bases outside the gene matches: 8. This CDR3 has 16 residues. DNA for the CDR3: TGTGCCAGCAGTGATCGGAAAGCGGGGGTTACAGATACGCAGTATTTT. This encodes CASSDRKAGVTDTQYF.

The V gene is TRBV2, the J gene TRBJ2-1; TRBD2 is a possible D gene (6 bases). V was clipped by 7 bases and J by 7 bases, with 17 bases between them. Germline V CDR1 and CDR2: SNHLY, FYNNEI. The CDR3 extends over 14 amino acids. CDR3 residues: CASKILVAGNEQFF. CDR3 DNA: TGTGCCAGCAAGATCTTAGTGGCGGGAAATGAGCAGTTCTTC.

V gene TRBV11-2 combines with J gene TRBJ2-7; perhaps TRBD1 as D (5 bases). This CDR3 contains 14 residues. Germline loops: CDR1 SGHAT, CDR2 FQNNGV. V lost 1 base and J 1 base, leaving 8 bases between the germline ends. CDR3 sequence (DNA): TGTGCCAGCAGCTTAGGACAGCTATCCTACGAGCAGTACTTC. Amino acids: CASSLGQLSYEQYF. Full variable domain (outside the CDR3, taken from reference TRBV11-2 and TRBJ2-7): EAGVAQSPRYKIIEKRQSVAFWCNPISGHATLYWYQQILGQGPKLLIQFQNNGVVDDSQLPKDRFSAERLKGVDSTLKIQPAKLEDSAVYLCASSLGQLSYEQYFGPGTRLTVT.